Following are 16 T cell receptor beta chains from one sample sequenced in a study of identical twins. One entry per CDR3 protein, called by TCRdb with MiXCR from the 5' RACE reads. The sample holds more than 650,000 distinct CDR3 sequences, roughly 6% seen once. What was sequenced was naive T cells sorted from blood. Every receptor here comes from a man aged 18 to 29 in good health.

This clonotype was seen more than once but under ten times. The CDR3 sequence is CSVTVSGNTIYF. The CDR3 coding sequence is TGCAGCGTCACAGTCTCTGGAAACACCATATATTTT. The rearrangement links TRBV29-1 to TRBJ1-3, with no clear D. This CDR3 contains 12 residues. CDR1 and CDR2 (germline): SQVTM, ANQGSEA. The V gene lost 6 bases and the J gene lost 0 bases, with 6 bases spanning the gap.

This clonotype was seen only a few times. The genes are TRBV29-1 and TRBJ2-7; the D gene is possibly TRBD2 (7 bases). The germline CDR1 and CDR2 sequences are SQVTM and ANQGSEA. The CDR3 is made up of 14 amino acids. The V and J ends lost 4 bases and 5 bases respectively, with 18 bases between them. CDR3 amino acids: CSVVLGGAVHEQYF. The CDR3 bases are TGCAGCGTTGTCCTTGGGGGGGCGGTCCACGAGCAGTACTTC.

This clonotype showed up many times. The chain carries TRBV7-2 and TRBJ2-7; tentatively, D is TRBD1 (7 bases). CDR1 and CDR2 from the germline V gene are SGHTA and FQGNSA. Trimming stripped 5 bases from V and 4 bases from J, with 21 bases between. The length of the CDR3 is 16 residues. This CDR3 reads CASSRTAGGRWYEQYF. The CDR3 nucleotides are TGTGCCAGCAGCAGAACCGCAGGGGGGCGTTGGTACGAGCAGTACTTC.

This clonotype has only a few counts. This chain connects TRBV20-1 to TRBJ1-4; no clear D gene. Between the trimmed V and J ends, which lost 4 bases and 1 base, there was a span of 13 bases. Germline V gene lookup returns CDR1 DFQATT and CDR2 SNEGSKA (reference sequence). The CDR3 extends over 15 amino acids. CDR3 sequence (DNA): TGCAGTGCTAAAGGTGCTGGGGAAACTAATGAAAAACTGTTTTTT. It encodes CSAKGAGETNEKLFF.

This clonotype showed up just a few times. This chain links TRBV15 with TRBJ2-1; no definite D call. V dropped 0 bases and J dropped 8 bases, with 11 bases sitting between them. Per germline, CDR1 LNHNV and CDR2 YYDKDF (reference sequence). CDR3 size: 14 residues. The CDR3 nucleotides are TGTGCCACCAGCAGAGATCGTAGTGGCGATGAGCAGTTCTTC. Its protein product is CATSRDRSGDEQFF.

The rearrangement links TRBV7-2 to TRBJ2-1; weak D call: TRBD2 (5 bases). In germline, CDR1 is SGHTA, CDR2 FQGNSA. The germline V and J ends were trimmed by 5 bases and 8 bases, with 25 bases remaining between them. This CDR3 contains 17 residues. Here the CDR3 reads CASSRSQRSRRRYEQFF. The CDR3 DNA reads as TGTGCCAGCAGCCGATCACAGCGATCTCGCCGGAGGTATGAGCAGTTCTTC.

This sequence joins TRBV24-1 and TRBJ2-1; D is uncertain. The CDR3 length is 13 residues. Trimming took off 2 bases at V and 5 bases at J, with 6 bases between the two ends. Germline values: CDR1 KGHDR, CDR2 SFDVKD. This chain's CDR3 is CATSDSTDNEQFF. The CDR3 coding sequence is TGTGCCACCAGTGATTCCACGGACAATGAGCAGTTCTTC.

Ten or more counts support this clonotype. The chain joins TRBV6-5 to TRBJ2-3, with no clear D. This CDR3 is 14 amino acids long. V was clipped by 0 bases and J by 2 bases, with 6 bases between them. Germline V gene lookup returns CDR1 MNHEY and CDR2 SVGAGI. The CDR3: CASSYSRNTDTQYF. DNA of the CDR3: TGTGCCAGCAGTTACTCGCGGAACACAGATACGCAGTATTTT.

This clonotype came up many times. The rearrangement links TRBV11-2 to TRBJ2-1, with 8 bases aligning to TRBD1. In germline, CDR1 is SGHAT, CDR2 FQNNGV. This CDR3 is built from 15 residues. V shed 5 bases, J shed 5 bases, and the junction held 8 bases outside the gene matches. The chain's CDR3 is CASSTGTGLHNEQFF. The CDR3 bases are TGTGCCAGCAGCACCGGGACAGGACTTCACAATGAGCAGTTCTTC.

This clonotype occurred a few times. For the CDR3, the DNA is TGCGCCAGCAGCCAAGGGACAGGGGGCGCGTATGGCTACACCTTC. It is translated as CASSQGTGGAYGYTF. The chain employs TRBV5-1 and TRBJ1-2; TRBD1 agrees at 12 bases. The CDR3 spans 15 residues. V lost 4 bases, J lost 5 bases, and 6 bases stayed unmatched. Germline CDR1 and CDR2: SGHRS and YFSETQ.

The J gene is TRBJ2-5, the V gene TRBV7-2; 7 nucleotides agree with TRBD1. The junction had 10 bases not matched to a gene; V was cut back by 4 bases and J by 2 bases. CDR1 is SGHTA, CDR2 FQGNSA, per germline. This CDR3 has 16 residues. Written as DNA, the CDR3 is TGTGCCAGCAGCTCCGCGACAGGGATACCTCAAGAGACCCAGTACTTC. It translates to CASSSATGIPQETQYF. Supplemented by reference TRBV7-2 and TRBJ2-5, the full variable domain reads GAGVSQSPSNKVTEKGKDVELRCDPISGHTALYWYRQSLGQGLEFLIYFQGNSAPDKSGLPSDRFSAERTGGSVSTLTIQRTQQEDSAVYLCASSSATGIPQETQYFGPGTRLLVL.

This clonotype came up many times. This chain links TRBV27 with TRBJ2-2; 9 nucleotides align to TRBD2. Germline V lookup: CDR1 MNHEY, CDR2 SMNVEV (reference sequence). V trimming: 4 bases; J trimming: 6 bases; junction bases outside the gene matches: 9. The CDR3 consists of 16 residues. CDR3 bases: TGTGCCAGCAGTTGGATTAGCGGGAGATTCCCCGGGGAGCTGTTTTTT. Amino acids: CASSWISGRFPGELFF.

The V and J genes are TRBV5-5 and TRBJ1-4; D unresolved. The V and J ends lost 0 bases and 2 bases respectively, with 8 bases between them. Germline V gene sequence: CDR1 SGHKS, CDR2 YYEKEE (reference sequence). CDR3 length: 15 amino acids. For the CDR3, the DNA is TGTGCCAGCAGCTTGGTCCCAGGCACTAATGAAAAACTGTTTTTT. Translating it yields CASSLVPGTNEKLFF.

The chain is built from TRBV20-1 and TRBJ1-2; 7 positions match TRBD1. Germline loops: CDR1 DFQATT, CDR2 SNEGSKA (reference sequence). Trimming removed 6 bases from V and 6 bases from J; junction bases left unmatched: 13. CDR3 size: 14 residues. The CDR3 DNA reads TGCAGTGCGTACCTCCGGGACAGAGAGAATGGCTACACCTTC. It encodes CSAYLRDRENGYTF.

V gene TRBV5-1 combines with J gene TRBJ1-1; no firm D call. V lost 4 bases and J lost 6, with 19 bases in between. Germline CDR1 reads SGHRS; CDR2 reads YFSETQ. This CDR3 is built from 15 residues. The CDR3 DNA follows: TGCGCCAGCAGCGTACGGGTAGGCCCGGGGTCTGAAGCTTTCTTT. This translates into CASSVRVGPGSEAFF.

This clonotype has ten or more counts. V usage is TRBV5-1 and J usage is TRBJ1-6; 7 bases align to TRBD1. The V segment lost 3 bases and the J segment 4 bases; nucleotides outside the gene matches: 4. The germline CDR1 and CDR2 sequences are SGHRS and YFSETQ. The CDR3 spans 15 residues. CDR3 nucleotide sequence: TGCGCCAGCAGCTCCTCGGGACAGTATAATTCACCCCTCCACTTT. This gives the protein CASSSSGQYNSPLHF.